This passage covers 26 T cell receptor beta chains from one sample sequenced in a study of blood T cell repertoires in COVID-19. Measured with immunoSEQ multiplex PCR; TCRdb has only the in-frame clones, and not every one. Of tens of thousands of clones listed, about 88% were seen once; the top ten hold around two fifths. Material for sequencing was peripheral blood. These receptors were collected from a woman aged 55-70 years with COVID-19, enrolled during active disease.

V gene TRBV28 combines with J gene TRBJ1-5; the D gene is possibly TRBD1 (6 bases). Trimming stripped 5 bases from V and 0 bases from J, with 17 bases between. This CDR3 is built from 17 residues. CDR1 and CDR2 (germline): MDHEN, SYDVKM. CDR3 DNA sequence: TGTGCCAGCAGTCACCTCCGGGACAACTATAGCAATCAGCCCCAGCATTTT. Translated: CASSHLRDNYSNQPQHF.

This clone was counted a few times. The J gene is TRBJ1-3, the V gene TRBV6-5; 7 bases are a match to TRBD1. The CDR3 length is 14 residues. CDR1 and CDR2 from the germline V gene are MNHEY and SVGAGI. V lost 7 bases to trimming and J lost 0 bases; unmatched junction nucleotides: 3. This CDR3 reads CASTRGVSGNTIYF. The CDR3, as DNA: TGTGCCAGCACCAGGGGGGTCTCTGGAAACACCATATATTTT.

CDR3 sequence (DNA): TGTGCCACCTCTAGAGGGGCTAGCGGGGGAAACAATGAGCAGTTCTTC. It encodes CATSRGASGGNNEQFF. The chain combines TRBV11-2 with TRBJ2-1, with 10 nucleotides matching TRBD2. The ends lost 10 bases at V and 5 bases at J; junction bases unmatched: 14. Germline CDR1 is SGHAT and CDR2 is FQNNGV. This CDR3 region has 16 residues. The entire variable domain, with the rest obtained from reference TRBV11-2 and TRBJ2-1, is as follows: EAGVAQSPRYKIIEKRQSVAFWCNPISGHATLYWYQQILGQGPKLLIQFQNNGVVDDSQLPKDRFSAERLKGVDSTLKIQPAKLEDSAVYLCATSRGASGGNNEQFFGPGTRLTVL.

The genes are TRBV2 and TRBJ1-5; no definite D call. CDR1 is SNHLY and CDR2 is FYNNEI in the germline V gene. The CDR3 consists of 13 residues. V gave up 4 bases and J gave up 7 bases, with 11 bases separating them. The CDR3: CASSAGIGQPQHF. The CDR3 nucleotides are TGTGCCAGCAGTGCGGGGATAGGGCAGCCCCAGCATTTT. Combining the CDR3 with reference TRBV2 and TRBJ1-5 gives the whole variable domain EPEVTQTPSHQVTQMGQEVILRCVPISNHLYFYWYRQILGQKVEFLVSFYNNEISEKSEIFDDQFSVERPDGSNFTLKIRSTKLEDSAMYFCASSAGIGQPQHFGDGTRLSIL.

The chain combines TRBV5-5 with TRBJ1-6; 8 bases line up with TRBD1. After removal of 0 bases from V and 4 bases from J, the junction contained 6 bases not matched to a gene. The CDR3 is made up of 17 amino acids. CDR1 is SGHKS, CDR2 YYEKEE, per germline (reference sequence). The CDR3 here is CASSLVWQGAYNSPLHF. Here the CDR3 DNA reads TGTGCCAGCAGCTTGGTTTGGCAGGGGGCTTATAATTCACCCCTCCACTTT.

This chain connects TRBV30 to TRBJ1-2; tentatively, D is TRBD1 (6 bases). Germline V gene sequence: CDR1 GTSNPN, CDR2 SVGIG (reference sequence). Trimming took 0 bases from V and 4 from J, leaving 15 bases between them. The CDR3 is 15 amino acids. CDR3 in amino acids: CAWSVRLRGGYGYTF. In DNA, the CDR3 is TGTGCCTGGAGTGTACGATTGAGGGGGGGCTATGGCTACACCTTC.

V and J are TRBV2 and TRBJ1-4, with a weak D call TRBD1 (6 bases). Germline V gene sequence: CDR1 SNHLY, CDR2 FYNNEI. V lost 9 bases and J 11 bases, leaving 19 bases between the germline ends. CDR3 length: 13 amino acids. DNA for the CDR3: TGTGCCAGTCACGACAGGTTTGGTGACAAACTGTTTTTT. Encoded protein: CASHDRFGDKLFF.

CDR3 amino acids: CASSYRTGGESPLHF. CDR3 DNA: TGTGCCAGCAGTTACCGGACAGGGGGTGAATCACCCCTCCACTTT. The chain is built from TRBV7-2 and TRBJ1-6; 10 bases agree with TRBD1. This CDR3 contains 15 residues. V was clipped by 6 bases and J by 10 bases; unmatched bases: 9. Germline V gene lookup returns CDR1 SGHTA and CDR2 FQGNSA.

V is TRBV2 and J is TRBJ1-5, with D hard to call. The germline V gene has CDR1 SNHLY and CDR2 FYNNEI. Trimming stripped 7 bases from V and 0 bases from J, with 7 bases between. The CDR3 loop spans 13 amino acids. Here the CDR3 DNA reads TGTGCCAGCAAGAGGGATAGCAATCAGCCCCAGCATTTT. Residues: CASKRDSNQPQHF. Based on the CDR3 plus reference TRBV2 and TRBJ1-5, the full variable domain is EPEVTQTPSHQVTQMGQEVILRCVPISNHLYFYWYRQILGQKVEFLVSFYNNEISEKSEIFDDQFSVERPDGSNFTLKIRSTKLEDSAMYFCASKRDSNQPQHFGDGTRLSIL.

The chain uses TRBV7-2 and TRBJ2-3, with 10 bases lining up with TRBD2. V dropped 5 bases and J dropped 3; count of bases not matched to a gene: 8. The CDR3 runs to 16 residues. Germline assignment: CDR1 SGHTA and CDR2 FQGNSA. The CDR3 reads CASSVGAGLATDTQYF. In nucleotides, the CDR3 is TGTGCCAGCAGCGTAGGGGCGGGACTAGCGACAGATACGCAGTATTTT.

The chain uses TRBV9 and TRBJ1-2; D is unresolved. This CDR3 has 14 amino acids. The germline gives CDR1 SGDLS, CDR2 YYNGEE. Trimming pared 2 bases from V and 7 bases from J, leaving 15 bases between. The CDR3 nucleotides read TGTGCCAGCAGCGTGTCTCCGGTTGATCGTGGCTACACCTTC. Translating gives CASSVSPVDRGYTF.

J is TRBJ2-1 and V is TRBV30; TRBD2 aligns across 10 bases. CDR1 GTSNPN and CDR2 SVGIG come from the germline V gene (reference sequence). The CDR3 extends over 12 amino acids. J gave up 6 bases and V 4 bases, and 0 bases lay outside the gene matches. The CDR3 is CAWTSGSNEQFF. The CDR3 DNA reads TGTGCCTGGACTAGCGGGAGCAATGAGCAGTTCTTC.

CDR3 sequence reads: CASSQSLSDRGQKLFF. DNA of the CDR3: TGTGCCAGCAGCCAATCCCTCTCGGACAGGGGTCAAAAACTGTTTTTT. The V call is TRBV4-2, the J call TRBJ1-4; 9 bases match TRBD1. Trimming removed 2 bases from V and 9 bases from J; junction bases left unmatched: 10. In germline, CDR1 is LGHNA, CDR2 YNFKEQ. The CDR3 extends over 16 amino acids.

This chain connects TRBV6-2 or TRBV6-3 to TRBJ2-7; D unclear. V was trimmed by 0 bases and J by 5 bases, leaving 2 bases between them. Germline V gene sequence: CDR1 MNHEY, CDR2 SVGEGT. The CDR3 totals 11 residues. The CDR3 protein is CASSYSNEQYF. For the CDR3, the DNA is TGTGCCAGCAGTTACTCTAACGAGCAGTACTTC.

The chain couples TRBV30 to TRBJ2-3, with D unclear. The V gene's germline CDR1 is GTSNPN and CDR2 SVGIG (reference sequence). The CDR3 length is 11 residues. V shed 4 bases and J shed 3 bases, with 5 bases lying between them. CDR3 bases: TGTGCCTGGATAGTTACAGATACGCAGTATTTT. This codes for CAWIVTDTQYF.

A few counts support this clone. The J gene is TRBJ2-1, the V gene TRBV5-6, with 8 positions matching TRBD2. This CDR3 spans 14 amino acids. V was clipped by 0 bases and J by 11 bases; unmatched bases: 7. The V gene's germline CDR1 is SGHDT and CDR2 YYEEEE. In DNA form, the CDR3 reads TGTGCCAGCAGCTTGGGTAGCGGGGCGTTTAAGCAGTTCTTC. This codes for CASSLGSGAFKQFF. Variable domain in full (rest from reference TRBV5-6 and TRBJ2-1): DAGVTQSPTHLIKTRGQQVTLRCSPKSGHDTVSWYQQALGQGPQFIFQYYEEEERQRGNFPDRFSGHQFPNYSSELNVNALLLGDSALYLCASSLGSGAFKQFFGPGTRLTVL.

This chain uses TRBV28 with TRBJ1-4, with TRBD1 matching 8 bases. This CDR3 region has 16 residues. V trimming: 8 bases; J trimming: 0 bases; junction bases outside the gene matches: 8. Germline-derived CDR1 and CDR2 are MDHEN and SYDVKM. DNA of the CDR3: TGTGCCAGCGTATCAGGGGGCCTACCAACTAATGAAAAACTGTTTTTT. This encodes CASVSGGLPTNEKLFF.

This chain uses TRBV7-8 with TRBJ2-4, with a tentative D call TRBD2 (6 bases). From germline, CDR1 is SGHVS and CDR2 FQNEAQ. CDR3 length: 14 residues. V was trimmed by 1 base and J by 6 bases, leaving 10 bases between them. The CDR3 DNA sequence: TGTGCCAGCAGCTTAGAACTAGCCCGAAACATTCAGTACTTC. Residues: CASSLELARNIQYF.

The rearrangement links TRBV14 to TRBJ1-1; 10 bases are shared with TRBD1. Per germline, CDR1 SGHDN and CDR2 FVKESK. The trim removed 2 bases at V and 0 bases at J, leaving 6 bases unmatched. The CDR3 runs 17 residues. The DNA for the CDR3 is TGTGCCAGCAGCCAATGGCGGGGACAGGGGATGAACACTGAAGCTTTCTTT. Residues: CASSQWRGQGMNTEAFF.

The chain is built from TRBV4-3 and TRBJ1-6, with a possible D match to TRBD1 (5 bases). The germline V gene has CDR1 LGHNA and CDR2 YSLEER. The V and J ends lost 4 bases and 2 bases respectively, with 15 bases between them. CDR3 length: 17 amino acids. In DNA, the CDR3 is TGCGCCAGCAGCCTGCTGGGAAGGGGCACCTATAATTCACCCCTCCACTTT. It yields the protein CASSLLGRGTYNSPLHF.

This chain joins TRBV7-2 and TRBJ2-7; D not resolved. Germline V lookup: CDR1 SGHTA, CDR2 FQGNSA. The CDR3 consists of 12 residues. The germline V and J ends were trimmed by 1 base and 6 bases, with 7 bases remaining between them. The CDR3 loop is CASSLVRSEQYF. The CDR3 DNA is TGTGCCAGCAGCTTAGTACGGTCCGAGCAGTACTTC.

V and J are TRBV10-3 and TRBJ2-5, with a possible D match to TRBD1 (6 bases). This CDR3 is built from 16 residues. With 0 bases removed from V and 2 bases from J, the gap between germline ends came to 13 bases. Germline assignment: CDR1 ENHRY and CDR2 SYGVKD. Here the CDR3 reads CAISESYQGTQETQYF. CDR3 coding DNA: TGTGCCATCAGTGAGTCGTATCAGGGGACACAAGAGACCCAGTACTTC.

The CDR3 DNA sequence: TGCAGTGCTTCCAGCTCCTACGAGCAGTACTTC. This codes for CSASSSYEQYF. The gene calls are TRBV20-1 and TRBJ2-7; D not resolved. The V end lost 5 bases, the J end lost 0 bases, and 5 bases lay between the germline ends. The CDR3 is 11 amino acids. From germline, CDR1 is DFQATT and CDR2 SNEGSKA (reference sequence).

V and J are TRBV19 and TRBJ2-1; tentatively, D is TRBD1 (6 bases). Germline CDR1 LNHDA, CDR2 SQIVND (reference sequence). The V end was cut by 4 bases, the J end by 10 bases, with 11 bases between. The CDR3 covers 12 residues. Here the CDR3 reads CASSTTGNEQFF. In nucleotides, the CDR3 is TGTGCCAGTAGTACAACAGGGAACGAGCAGTTCTTC.

The chain is built from TRBV10-3 and TRBJ1-5, with 7 bases fitting TRBD1. CDR3 length: 15 amino acids. Germline V CDR1 and CDR2: ENHRY, SYGVKD. J gave up 0 bases and V 6 bases, and 5 bases lay outside the gene matches. The DNA of the CDR3 is TGTGCCATCAGAGAAGGGACAGATAGCAATCAGCCCCAGCATTTT. Its protein is CAIREGTDSNQPQHF.

The rearrangement uses TRBV19 and TRBJ2-7; 11 bases line up with TRBD1. The CDR3 loop spans 14 amino acids. V lost 6 bases, J lost 3 bases, and 4 bases stayed unmatched. CDR1 and CDR2 from the germline V gene are LNHDA and SQIVND (reference sequence). The CDR3 here is CASRGQGDLYEQYF. The CDR3 coding sequence is TGTGCCAGTAGGGGACAGGGGGACCTCTACGAGCAGTACTTC.